This T cell receptor beta chain appears in the sequencing data of a study of blood T cell repertoires in COVID-19. Study processing details: Amplification with reference gene primers provided the estimates of nucleated cell counts. Here immunoSEQ multiplex PCR was the method, and the copy in TCRdb shows in-frame clones only, minus some. From that table come the V and J calls and clone size; the DNA was used to work out D and trimming. The profile covers approximately 150,000 clones, with roughly 81% appearing a single time and approximately 0.99% taken by the ten largest. The CDR3 loop spans 13 amino acids. Germline lookup yields CDR1 SGDLS and CDR2 YYNGEE. The J segment lost 14 bases and the V segment lost 4 bases, leaving 12 bases of the junction unmatched.

The J gene is TRBJ2-3, the V gene TRBV9, with 8 positions matching TRBD1. This sequence originates from a man between 40 and 49 years old with acute or convalescent COVID-19. Sequenced sample: peripheral blood. CDR3 in DNA: TGTGCCAGCAGCCAGGGGGCCGGGACTCCCTCGTATTTT. The encoded protein is CASSQGAGTPSYF.